This T cell receptor beta chain derives from a study of shared clonotypes between healthy human individuals. Germline V gene lookup returns CDR1 LNHDA and CDR2 SQIVND (reference sequence). CDR3 length: 14 amino acids. Trimming stripped 2 bases from V and 0 bases from J, with 7 bases between. Data came from immunoSEQ multiplex PCR; TCRdb stores just in-frame clones and leaves some out. The sample yields 2 million to 3 million clones, 93% seen once. The sequence was obtained from a man in his late teens or twenties in good health. Some clones in this sample may be carry-over from other donors' samples. Material for sequencing was naive CD4+ T cells from PBMCs. The subset: CD45RA+ positively selected. V gene TRBV19 combines with J gene TRBJ1-1; a possible D gene is TRBD1 (5 bases). The CDR3 region is CASSIRQMNTEAFF. The CDR3, as DNA: TGTGCCAGTAGTATACGACAGATGAACACTGAAGCTTTCTTT.